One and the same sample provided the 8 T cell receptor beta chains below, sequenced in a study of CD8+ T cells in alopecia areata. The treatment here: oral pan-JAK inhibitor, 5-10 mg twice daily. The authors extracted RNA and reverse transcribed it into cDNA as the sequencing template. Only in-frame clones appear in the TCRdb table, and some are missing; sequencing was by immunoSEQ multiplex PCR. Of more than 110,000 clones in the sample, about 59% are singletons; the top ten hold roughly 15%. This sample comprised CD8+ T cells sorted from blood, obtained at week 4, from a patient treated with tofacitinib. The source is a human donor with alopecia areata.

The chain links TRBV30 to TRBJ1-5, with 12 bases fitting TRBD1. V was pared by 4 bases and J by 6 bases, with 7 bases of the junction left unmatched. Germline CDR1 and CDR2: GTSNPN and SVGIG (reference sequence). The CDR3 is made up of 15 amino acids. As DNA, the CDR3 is TGTGCCTGGAATGAGGGACAGGGGGCGAGTCAGCCCCAGCATTTT. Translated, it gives CAWNEGQGASQPQHF.

The CDR3 DNA sequence: TGTGCCAGTATGCAGGGACAGAGCTACACCGGGGAGCTGTTTTTT. It specifies CASMQGQSYTGELFF. The rearrangement uses TRBV19 and TRBJ2-2, with 7 positions matching TRBD1. Looked up from germline, CDR1 is LNHDA and CDR2 is SQIVND (reference sequence). V shed 7 bases, J shed 3 bases, and the junction held 8 bases outside the gene matches. The CDR3 is 15 residues long.

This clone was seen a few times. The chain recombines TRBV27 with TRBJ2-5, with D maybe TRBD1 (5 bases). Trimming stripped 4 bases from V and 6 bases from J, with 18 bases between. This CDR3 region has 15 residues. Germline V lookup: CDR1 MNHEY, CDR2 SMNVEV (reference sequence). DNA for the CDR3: TGTGCCAGCAGTTCCCCTGGCCAGGGTTGGCAGACCCAGTACTTC. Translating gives CASSSPGQGWQTQYF.

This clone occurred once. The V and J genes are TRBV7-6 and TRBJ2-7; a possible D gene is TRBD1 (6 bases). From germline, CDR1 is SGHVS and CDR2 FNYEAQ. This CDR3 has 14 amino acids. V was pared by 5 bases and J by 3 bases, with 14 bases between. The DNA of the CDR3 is TGTGCCAGCAGCCAGAGGGGGTCTAGCTACGAGCAGTACTTC. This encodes CASSQRGSSYEQYF.

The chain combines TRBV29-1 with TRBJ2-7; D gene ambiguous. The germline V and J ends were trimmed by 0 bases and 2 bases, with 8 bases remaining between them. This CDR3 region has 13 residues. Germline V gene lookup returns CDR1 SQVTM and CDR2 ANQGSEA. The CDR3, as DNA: TGCAGCGTTGAAGAGGGTATCCCCTACGAGCAGTACTTC. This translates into CSVEEGIPYEQYF.

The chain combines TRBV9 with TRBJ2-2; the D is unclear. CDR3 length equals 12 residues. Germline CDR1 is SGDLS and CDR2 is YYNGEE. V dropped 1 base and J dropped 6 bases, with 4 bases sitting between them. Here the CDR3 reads CASSVFPGELFF. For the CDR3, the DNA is TGTGCCAGCAGCGTATTCCCCGGGGAGCTGTTTTTT.

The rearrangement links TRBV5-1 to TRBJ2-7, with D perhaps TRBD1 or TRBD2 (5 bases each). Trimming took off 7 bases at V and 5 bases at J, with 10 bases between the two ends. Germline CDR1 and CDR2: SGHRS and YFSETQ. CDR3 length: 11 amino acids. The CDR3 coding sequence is TGCGCCAGCCGGGACCAACACGAGCAGTACTTC. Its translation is CASRDQHEQYF. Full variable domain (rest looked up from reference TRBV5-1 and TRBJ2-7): KAGVTQTPRYLIKTRGQQVTLSCSPISGHRSVSWYQQTPGQGLQFLFEYFSETQRNKGNFPGRFSGRQFSNSRSEMNVSTLELGDSALYLCASRDQHEQYFGPGTRLTVT.

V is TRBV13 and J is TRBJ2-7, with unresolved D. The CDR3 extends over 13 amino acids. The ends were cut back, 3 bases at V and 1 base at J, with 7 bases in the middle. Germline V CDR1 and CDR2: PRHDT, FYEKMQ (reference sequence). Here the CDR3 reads CASSLESSYEQYF. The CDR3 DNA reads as TGTGCCAGCAGCTTGGAGAGTTCCTACGAGCAGTACTTC.